One sample yielded the 18 T cell receptor beta chains listed below, sequenced in a study of a mutant IDH1 vaccine in newly diagnosed glioma. The antigens these receptors bind are not known. The repertoire was sequenced with immunoSEQ multiplex PCR; TCRdb's copy has only in-frame clones and lacks some. The sample contains 20,000 to 25,000 clones, less than 90% of which appear only once. Time point in this sample: week 47, end of study. Each dose delivered 300 ug of mutant IDH1 20-mer peptide subcutaneously with imiquimod. Source: PBMCs, taken from a glioma patient whose treatment included an IDH1 peptide vaccine. These receptors were obtained from a man between 35 and 55 years old with glioma.

This clone is a singleton in its sample. The chain has TRBV29-1 and TRBJ2-2; TRBD1 might be the D (6 bases). From germline, CDR1 is SQVTM and CDR2 ANQGSEA. There are 11 residues in the CDR3. V was shortened by 7 bases and J by 6 bases, with 9 bases between the two germline ends. The CDR3 nucleotides are TGCAGCGCCCACAGGGCCGGGGAGCTGTTTTTT. Amino acid sequence: CSAHRAGELFF.

This chain uses TRBV6-5 with TRBJ2-2; D is perhaps TRBD2 (6 bases). Germline CDR1 and CDR2: MNHEY and SVGAGI. The ends were cut back, 0 bases at V and 6 bases at J, with 14 bases in the middle. This CDR3 has 16 amino acids. In nucleotides, the CDR3 is TGTGCCAGCAGTTACTCGAGGGAGGCCCCCCCCGGGGAGCTGTTTTTT. Residues: CASSYSREAPPGELFF.

V and J are TRBV4-1 and TRBJ1-2, with D hard to call. The CDR3 contains 16 residues. From germline, CDR1 is MGHRA and CDR2 YSYEKL. Trimming left V 4 bases short and J 1 base short, with 16 bases between. CDR3 nucleotide sequence: TGCGCCAGCAGCCCCTTCAGTGTTCGGAGTAACTATGGCTACACCTTC. Protein product: CASSPFSVRSNYGYTF.

The rearrangement links TRBV7-2 to TRBJ1-5; TRBD1 matches at 8 bases. The V segment lost 4 bases and the J segment 1 base; nucleotides outside the gene matches: 6. The V gene's germline CDR1 is SGHTA and CDR2 FQGNSA. CDR3 size: 16 residues. CDR3 sequence: CASSSRTGRSNQPQHF. The CDR3 DNA reads TGTGCCAGCAGCTCCCGGACAGGGAGAAGCAATCAGCCCCAGCATTTT.

V and J are TRBV7-9 and TRBJ2-3; 12 bases match TRBD2. From germline, CDR1 is SEHNR and CDR2 FQNEAQ (reference sequence). This CDR3 spans 17 amino acids. The V gene end was trimmed by 1 base and the J gene end by 2 bases; junction bases not matched to a gene: 4. CDR3 bases: TGTGCCAGCAGCTTAGGGCTAGCGGGAGGGATCACAGATACGCAGTATTTT. This translates into CASSLGLAGGITDTQYF.

The chain joins TRBV18 to TRBJ2-7; the D gene is possibly TRBD1 (5 bases). Germline lookup yields CDR1 KGHSH and CDR2 LQKENI. Trimming took off 2 bases at V and 2 bases at J, with 13 bases between the two ends. The CDR3 spans 15 residues. CDR3 protein: CASSPGLGPAYEQYF. DNA for the CDR3: TGTGCCAGCTCACCAGGTTTGGGGCCCGCCTACGAGCAGTACTTC.

The chain carries TRBV19 and TRBJ1-3, with 7 nucleotides matching TRBD1. Unmatched junction bases numbered 18, after V lost 6 bases and J lost 7 bases. Germline CDR1 LNHDA, CDR2 SQIVND (reference sequence). The CDR3 spans 17 residues. The DNA of the CDR3 is TGTGCCAGTAGCCCCGGGACAGCCCGGGGACGAAGTAACACCATATATTTT. Its translation: CASSPGTARGRSNTIYF.

This chain joins TRBV5-6 and TRBJ2-7, with D hard to call. Trimming cost V 1 base and J 2 bases, with 16 bases left between them. This CDR3 contains 16 residues. Germline loops: CDR1 SGHDT, CDR2 YYEEEE. The CDR3, as DNA: TGTGCCAGCAGCTTGAGAGGTAATTCACCCCCCTACGAGCAGTACTTC. Translating gives CASSLRGNSPPYEQYF.

The chain recombines TRBV7-9 with TRBJ1-3; D remains unclear. The CDR3 is made up of 15 amino acids. V was clipped by 0 bases and J by 0 bases, with 6 bases between them. Per the germline V gene, CDR1 is SEHNR and CDR2 is FQNEAQ (reference sequence). CDR3 loop: CASSLAGSSGNTIYF. The DNA for the CDR3 is TGTGCCAGCAGCTTAGCTGGCAGCTCTGGAAACACCATATATTTT.

The rearrangement links TRBV7-8 to TRBJ1-5, with a weak D call TRBD1 (5 bases). Trimming took 4 bases from V and 0 from J, leaving 10 bases between them. Germline V gene data show CDR1 as SGHVS and CDR2 as FQNEAQ. The CDR3 extends over 15 amino acids. CDR3: CASSSRGNSNQPQHF. CDR3 DNA sequence: TGTGCCAGCAGCTCTAGGGGTAATAGCAATCAGCCCCAGCATTTT.

V gene TRBV19 combines with J gene TRBJ1-5; no reliable D call. V was pared by 1 base and J by 6 bases, with 16 bases between. Germline loops: CDR1 LNHDA, CDR2 SQIVND (reference sequence). There are 16 residues in the CDR3. The CDR3 sequence is CASSIVRGLTSQPQHF. The CDR3 bases are TGTGCCAGTAGTATAGTTCGAGGCCTTACGAGTCAGCCCCAGCATTTT.

The V call is TRBV5-6, the J call TRBJ2-2, with D perhaps TRBD2 (5 bases). The CDR3 extends over 16 amino acids. Germline lookup yields CDR1 SGHDT and CDR2 YYEEEE. The V and J ends lost 2 bases and 5 bases respectively, with 16 bases between them. For the CDR3, the DNA is TGTGCCAGCAGCTTCCGACTACCTCGCTTAACCGGGGAGCTGTTTTTT. Residues: CASSFRLPRLTGELFF.

Here the CDR3 reads CASRRDIPYNEQFF. CDR3 coding DNA: TGTGCCAGCAGACGGGATATCCCCTACAATGAGCAGTTCTTC. The V gene is TRBV2, the J gene TRBJ2-1; D perhaps matches TRBD2 (5 bases). In germline, CDR1 is SNHLY, CDR2 FYNNEI. There are 14 residues in the CDR3. V was cut by 6 bases and J by 2 bases, with 11 bases left in between.

The chain is built from TRBV19 and TRBJ2-1; possible D gene TRBD2, 5 bases. Deletions cut 3 bases from V and 8 bases from J, with 17 bases between. The CDR3 runs to 15 residues. CDR1 LNHDA and CDR2 SQIVND come from the germline V gene (reference sequence). Here the CDR3 DNA reads TGTGCCAGTAGTATCGGGATGAGGAGTGCGGATGAGCAGTTCTTC. It yields the protein CASSIGMRSADEQFF.

The rearrangement links TRBV29-1 to TRBJ1-2, with D tentatively TRBD1 (6 bases). V was shortened by 6 bases and J by 5 bases, with 22 bases between the two germline ends. Germline V gene sequence: CDR1 SQVTM, CDR2 ANQGSEA. The CDR3 runs 15 residues. The CDR3 nucleotides are TGCAGCGTGAGGGGGGACGGGGGAGCTAGGTATGGCTACACCTTC. It specifies CSVRGDGGARYGYTF. The complete variable domain, with remaining parts taken from reference TRBV29-1 and TRBJ1-2, reads SAVISQKPSRDICQRGTSLTIQCQVDSQVTMMFWYRQQPGQSLTLIATANQGSEATYESGFVIDKFPISRPNLTFSTLTVSNMSPEDSSIYLCSVRGDGGARYGYTFGSGTRLTVV.

The chain recombines TRBV18 with TRBJ2-4; 9 positions agree with TRBD2. Germline V gene lookup returns CDR1 KGHSH and CDR2 LQKENI. V lost 2 bases, J lost 1 base, and 0 bases stayed unmatched. The CDR3 length is 15 residues. CDR3 protein: CASSPGLAAKNIQYF. Written as DNA, the CDR3 is TGTGCCAGCTCACCAGGACTAGCGGCCAAAAACATTCAGTACTTC.

V and J are TRBV10-2 and TRBJ2-7; the match to TRBD2 covers 7 bases. The CDR3 is 14 amino acids. V shed 3 bases, J shed 0 bases, and the junction held 2 bases outside the gene matches. Per germline, CDR1 WSHSY and CDR2 SAAADI. CDR3 region: CASSETGGSYEQYF. The DNA for the CDR3 is TGCGCCAGCAGTGAAACGGGAGGCTCCTACGAGCAGTACTTC.

The CDR3 loop reads CASSQERRTGEQYF. CDR3 bases: TGCGCCAGCAGCCAGGAGCGGAGGACGGGCGAGCAGTACTTC. The rearrangement joins TRBV4-1 to TRBJ2-7; a possible D gene is TRBD2 (5 bases). The CDR3 sequence is 14 residues long. CDR1 and CDR2 (germline): MGHRA, YSYEKL. Trimming took off 3 bases at V and 6 bases at J, with 15 bases between the two ends.